These 27 T cell receptor beta chains originate from one sample sequenced in a study of OX40 agonist ivuxolimab in advanced cancers. The method was immunoSEQ multiplex PCR; TCRdb's version includes in-frame clones alone and lacks a portion of them. Counted here are tens of thousands of clones, about 91% occurring once; the ten biggest clones make up about 30%. This specimen consisted of CD4+ or CD8+ T cells sorted from blood, obtained in a trial of the OX40 agonist ivuxolimab. All receptors come from an adult with an advanced solid tumor such as melanoma, head and neck, liver or kidney cancer.

The chain links TRBV5-1 to TRBJ2-1; TRBD1 or TRBD2 may be the D gene (5 bases each). V gave up 2 bases and J gave up 1 base, with 10 bases separating them. The length of the CDR3 is 15 residues. Per germline, CDR1 SGHRS and CDR2 YFSETQ. In DNA, the CDR3 is TGCGCCAGCAGCTTCGGGGACCAATCCTACAATGAGCAGTTCTTC. Amino acid sequence: CASSFGDQSYNEQFF.

This chain uses TRBV7-2 with TRBJ2-3; TRBD1 is a possible D gene (6 bases). Trimming took 4 bases from V and 1 from J, leaving 18 bases between them. Germline CDR1 reads SGHTA; CDR2 reads FQGNSA. The CDR3 consists of 17 residues. The CDR3 DNA is TGTGCCAGCAGCTCGTTAGACAGGCCCAGAGGCACAGATACGCAGTATTTT. It specifies CASSSLDRPRGTDTQYF. Full variable domain (outside the CDR3, taken from reference TRBV7-2 and TRBJ2-3): GAGVSQSPSNKVTEKGKDVELRCDPISGHTALYWYRQSLGQGLEFLIYFQGNSAPDKSGLPSDRFSAERTGGSVSTLTIQRTQQEDSAVYLCASSSLDRPRGTDTQYFGPGTRLTVL.

This sequence joins TRBV30 and TRBJ1-1; TRBD1 might be the D (5 bases). Germline V gene sequence: CDR1 GTSNPN, CDR2 SVGIG (reference sequence). This CDR3 is 14 amino acids long. The ends were cut back, 4 bases at V and 0 bases at J, with 12 bases in the middle. CDR3: CAWTRGLMNTEAFF. CDR3 coding DNA: TGTGCCTGGACTCGGGGACTCATGAACACTGAAGCTTTCTTT.

This chain links TRBV5-8 with TRBJ2-3; D call uncertain. The germline CDR1 and CDR2 sequences are SGHTS and YDEGEE. CDR3 size: 8 residues. The ends were cut back, 4 bases at V and 10 bases at J, with 1 base in the middle. The CDR3 sequence: CASSPQYF. The CDR3 DNA is TGTGCCAGCAGCCCGCAGTATTTT.

The chain recombines TRBV6-4 with TRBJ2-3; D ambiguous. V was pared by 2 bases and J by 0 bases, with 3 bases between. The length of the CDR3 is 13 residues. Germline V gives CDR1 MRHNA, CDR2 SNTAGT. CDR3 in DNA: TGTGCCAGCAGTGACGGGAGCACAGATACGCAGTATTTT. Translation gives CASSDGSTDTQYF.

This clone came up once. The chain joins TRBV27 to TRBJ2-7; maybe TRBD2 (6 bases). With 5 bases removed from V and 1 base from J, the gap between germline ends came to 12 bases. Germline V gives CDR1 MNHEY, CDR2 SMNVEV (reference sequence). This CDR3 is built from 14 residues. CDR3 in amino acids: CASSSPGLSYEQYF. The DNA of the CDR3 is TGTGCCAGCAGTAGCCCAGGACTATCCTACGAGCAGTACTTC.

The chain has TRBV7-3 and TRBJ2-3; the D call may be TRBD1 or TRBD2 (6 bases each). The CDR3 extends over 15 amino acids. The germline V gene has CDR1 SGHTA and CDR2 FQGTGA. V dropped 4 bases and J dropped 1 base, with 12 bases sitting between them. CDR3 sequence: CASSSVGGGTDTQYF. The CDR3 region has the DNA TGTGCCAGCAGCTCTGTGGGGGGCGGCACAGATACGCAGTATTTT.

The V call is TRBV9, the J call TRBJ2-7; unclear D gene. The germline V gene has CDR1 SGDLS and CDR2 YYNGEE. The CDR3 sequence is 14 residues long. Trimming shortened V by 0 bases and J by 0 bases, and 7 bases separated the two germline ends. CDR3 protein: CASSVGDNSYEQYF. CDR3 nucleotide sequence: TGTGCCAGCAGCGTAGGAGACAACTCCTACGAGCAGTACTTC.

The chain recombines TRBV2 with TRBJ2-7; D gene unclear. CDR1 and CDR2 from the germline V gene are SNHLY and FYNNEI. CDR3 length: 14 amino acids. V shed 2 bases and J shed 2 bases, with 10 bases lying between them. Here the CDR3 reads CASSEYGPPYEQYF. CDR3 DNA: TGTGCCAGCAGTGAATACGGACCCCCCTACGAGCAGTACTTC.

The chain combines TRBV2 with TRBJ1-5; 9 nucleotides agree with TRBD1. V dropped 3 bases and J dropped 1; count of bases not matched to a gene: 10. Germline V gene data show CDR1 as SNHLY and CDR2 as FYNNEI. The CDR3 spans 18 residues. DNA of the CDR3: TGTGCCAGCAGTGATGGGACAGGGATATCGTACAGCAATCAGCCCCAGCATTTT. This codes for CASSDGTGISYSNQPQHF.

The chain is built from TRBV21-1 and TRBJ2-1. TRBV21-1 is flagged as a pseudogene. The CDR3 loop spans 10 amino acids. The CDR3 DNA reads as TGTGCCAGCAGCCCCGAAGAGCAGTTCTTC. Translation: CASSPEEQFF.

The rearrangement uses TRBV6-6 and TRBJ2-7, with D possibly called TRBD1 or TRBD2 (5 bases each). V lost 6 bases and J 2 bases, leaving 11 bases between the germline ends. Germline CDR1 reads MNHNY; CDR2 reads SVGAGI (reference sequence). The CDR3 loop spans 13 amino acids. The CDR3 DNA reads as TGTGCCAGCAGCTGGGACCAGGCCTACGAGCAGTACTTC. Its protein product is CASSWDQAYEQYF.

This clone was counted a single time. This rearrangement joins TRBV29-1 to TRBJ2-7; D ambiguous. V was clipped by 4 bases and J by 3 bases, with 7 bases between them. The V gene's germline CDR1 is SQVTM and CDR2 ANQGSEA. The CDR3 consists of 11 residues. CDR3 sequence: CSVVVHYEQYF. The CDR3 nucleotides read TGCAGCGTTGTAGTTCACTACGAGCAGTACTTC.

This clone appeared a single time. The chain has TRBV10-2 and TRBJ2-1; 12 bases line up with TRBD2. The length of the CDR3 is 14 residues. V trimming: 10 bases; J trimming: 3 bases; junction bases outside the gene matches: 4. Germline lookup yields CDR1 WSHSY and CDR2 SAAADI. CDR3 amino acids: CATWTSGVYNEQFF. The CDR3 region has the DNA TGCGCCACCTGGACTAGCGGGGTCTACAATGAGCAGTTCTTC.

This clone was seen a single time. This chain uses TRBV27 with TRBJ1-5; 7 bases match TRBD1. CDR1 and CDR2 from the germline V gene are MNHEY and SMNVEV (reference sequence). There are 15 residues in the CDR3. V was pared by 0 bases and J by 7 bases, with 6 bases of the junction left unmatched. DNA for the CDR3: TGTGCCAGCAGTTTATCGGGGAGGGGGCTACAGCCCCAGCATTTT. Its translation: CASSLSGRGLQPQHF.

The rearrangement uses TRBV7-6 and TRBJ1-2; no clear D. Germline V gives CDR1 SGHVS, CDR2 FNYEAQ. Trimming left V 1 base short and J 4 bases short, with 16 bases between. The CDR3 sequence is 16 residues long. CDR3 coding DNA: TGTGCCAGCAGCTTAGGTGGCCCTCCCGGCAGCTATGGCTACACCTTC. The encoded protein is CASSLGGPPGSYGYTF.

On this clone: One end of the junction varies from germline; a read error may be responsible. The chain joins TRBV15 to TRBJ2-3; D might be TRBD1 or TRBD2, each matching 5 bases. CDR3 length: 15 amino acids. Germline CDR1 is LNHNV and CDR2 is YYDKDF (reference sequence). DNA of the CDR3: TGTGCCACCAGCAGAGATCAGTCTAGGGGAGATGCGCAGTATTTT. It specifies CATSRDQSRGDAQYF.

This chain links TRBV4-3 with TRBJ2-4; D may be TRBD2 (5 bases). Looked up from germline, CDR1 is LGHNA and CDR2 is YSLEER. Trimming removed 4 bases at V and 0 bases at J, with 13 bases between. This CDR3 contains 16 residues. CDR3: CASSLSLELAKNIQYF. In DNA form, the CDR3 reads TGCGCCAGCAGCCTTTCACTAGAGCTAGCCAAAAACATTCAGTACTTC.

The chain carries TRBV7-9 and TRBJ1-1; TRBD1 is a possible D gene (5 bases). The V end lost 7 bases, the J end lost 4 bases, and 13 bases lay between the germline ends. The germline gives CDR1 SEHNR, CDR2 FQNEAQ (reference sequence). The CDR3 runs to 13 residues. CDR3 nucleotide sequence: TGTGCCAGCACCCCTGGGGGTAGCACTGAAGCTTTCTTT. Protein product: CASTPGGSTEAFF.

The chain combines TRBV19 with TRBJ2-1; D tentatively fits TRBD1 or TRBD2 (7 bases each). The CDR3 totals 15 residues. V dropped 5 bases and J dropped 9 bases, with 20 bases sitting between them. Germline CDR1 LNHDA, CDR2 SQIVND (reference sequence). CDR3 nucleotide sequence: TGTGCCAGTAGTCCCCGGGGAGGGGGCGGGGGTGAGCAGTTCTTC. Amino acids: CASSPRGGGGGEQFF. Full variable domain (remainder filled in from reference TRBV19 and TRBJ2-1): DGGITQSPKYLFRKEGQNVTLSCEQNLNHDAMYWYRQDPGQGLRLIYYSQIVNDFQKGDIAEGYSVSREKKESFPLTVTSAQKNPTAFYLCASSPRGGGGGEQFFGPGTRLTVL.

This clone was counted once. The V call is TRBV4-3, the J call TRBJ2-3, with 7 bases matching TRBD2. The CDR3 is 17 amino acids. From germline, CDR1 is LGHNA and CDR2 YSLEER. V gave up 2 bases and J gave up 3 bases; unmatched junction bases: 11. The CDR3 DNA is TGCGCCAGCAGCCAATACGGCGGGCGGGAGAGAACAGATACGCAGTATTTT. This codes for CASSQYGGRERTDTQYF.

V and J are TRBV6-1 and TRBJ2-2, with D uncertain. The CDR3 spans 14 residues. V gave up 6 bases and J gave up 4 bases, with 12 bases separating them. Per the germline V gene, CDR1 is MNHNS and CDR2 is SASEGT. Here the CDR3 DNA reads TGTGCCAGCAGCCATGGGGTCGGCACCGGGGAGCTGTTTTTT. Its translation is CASSHGVGTGELFF.

The chain recombines TRBV5-1 with TRBJ2-1; 8 nucleotides match TRBD2. The germline V gene encodes CDR1 SGHRS and CDR2 YFSETQ. CDR3 length: 15 residues. Losses at the gene ends were 4 bases for V and 3 bases for J; bases not matched to a gene: 6. CDR3 amino acids: CASSGYGRDYNEQFF. The CDR3 DNA reads as TGCGCCAGCAGCGGGTACGGGAGGGACTACAATGAGCAGTTCTTC.

The chain carries TRBV27 and TRBJ2-7, with 11 nucleotides matching TRBD1. The CDR3 sequence is 15 residues long. In germline, CDR1 is MNHEY, CDR2 SMNVEV (reference sequence). V lost 5 bases, J lost 5 bases, and 8 bases stayed unmatched. This CDR3 reads CASSRVGTGGNEQYF. In DNA form, the CDR3 reads TGTGCCAGCAGTAGAGTCGGGACAGGGGGAAACGAGCAGTACTTC.

V gene TRBV6-5 combines with J gene TRBJ2-3; possible D gene TRBD2, 6 bases. The CDR3 runs to 14 residues. Germline lookup yields CDR1 MNHEY and CDR2 SVGAGI. Deletions cut 2 bases from V and 0 bases from J, with 6 bases between. The CDR3 region is CASSYRESTDTQYF. The CDR3 bases are TGTGCCAGCAGTTACCGGGAGAGCACAGATACGCAGTATTTT.

The rearrangement joins TRBV6-5 to TRBJ2-3, with TRBD2 matching 7 bases. The J segment lost 4 bases and the V segment lost 1 base, leaving 5 bases of the junction unmatched. This CDR3 has 15 residues. Germline V gene data show CDR1 as MNHEY and CDR2 as SVGAGI. CDR3 nucleotides: TGTGCCAGCAGTTACTTCGCGGGAGCGCCAGATACGCAGTATTTT. Residues: CASSYFAGAPDTQYF.

The gene calls are TRBV7-9 and TRBJ2-7; 10 positions match TRBD2. The germline V gene has CDR1 SEHNR and CDR2 FQNEAQ (reference sequence). The CDR3 covers 16 residues. J gave up 3 bases and V 4 bases, and 9 bases lay outside the gene matches. Here the CDR3 reads CASSSTPSGRGYEQYF. In DNA form, the CDR3 reads TGTGCCAGCAGCTCCACTCCTAGCGGGAGAGGCTACGAGCAGTACTTC.